This entry features one TCR beta chain sequence. Its antigen is still unknown. Qualities for individual bases were not recorded, and no much larger clone is one base off. CDR3 length: 13 amino acids, cysteine to phenylalanine. Only CDR3 DNA remains: 39 bases, in frame from the first base. Deletion took 10 bases off V and 5 bases off J, with a span of 17 bases between the germline ends. The germline V gene (reference sequence) specifies LNHDA as CDR1 and SQIVND as CDR2. The sample comes from a study of T cell repertoires in cytomegalovirus infection (dated by TCRdb to 2018 to 2020). For the study in its entirety: Because public TCR beta signatures pointed to carriage of CMV infection together with the matching HLA type, the HLA type of each donor mattered for the analysis. What the work shows at the level of the full study, not this receptor alone: In both this cohort and an independent cohort of 352 donors, the cumulative frequency of public TCR beta family members distinguished carriers of CMV infection plus the relevant HLA type. The ex vivo response was dominated by HLA-C-restricted CMV-specific TCR beta clonotypes, and the single most frequent clonotype in two of eight donors was supplied by these HLA-C-restricted clonotypes.

The run used an Illumina HiSeq 1500. The public sequencing data were trimmed at Q25 with fastp and processed into clonotypes with MiXCR by TCRdb, which kept only in-frame beta chains. Rows with one shared CDR3 protein collapse into an entry with the most common genes and DNA. Within this sample are approximately 550,000 distinct CDR3 sequences, with 16% of them counted one time only. The ten largest clones capture 20% to 30% of the sample. Rearrangement joined TRBV19 to TRBJ1-1; a weak D assignment points to TRBD1 (5 bases agree). Material for sequencing was CD8+ T cells from PBMCs. This clonotype was obtained from a human donor in good health (CMV status not recorded). Some clones in this sample may be carry-over from other donors' samples. In nucleotides, the sequence is TGTGCCATCCGACGGGGCTCCGGAACTGAAGCTTTCTTT. It codes for CAIRRGSGTEAFF.